The clone carrying this TCR beta chain was seen repeatedly, ten times or more. Trimming removed 0 bases from V and 4 bases from J, with 14 bases in between. The CDR3 is made up of 16 amino acids. Germline CDR1 SGHTS, CDR2 YDEGEE. The record originates from a study of glioma-infiltrating T cells. Amplification of TCR alpha and beta CDR3 regions from RNA used iRepertoire nested multiplex PCR. From the multiplex PCR reads, TCRdb called clonotypes with MiXCR, one entry per CDR3 protein. This sample carries 150,000 to 200,000 distinct CDR3 sequences, roughly a third of them seen once, and the ten largest clones take over 20%.

Sequenced input: glioma tissue, nonneoplastic brain tissue, or PBMCs (not recorded which). The chain joins TRBV5-8 to TRBJ1-5; D possibly corresponds to TRBD1 (5 bases). This TCR was recovered from a human donor with low-grade glioma or glioblastoma, undergoing nonglioma brain surgery, or in good health (not recorded which). In DNA form, the CDR3 reads TGTGCCAGCAGCTTGGGACAGCTTGAGTTTAATCAGCCCCAGCATTTT. Its protein is CASSLGQLEFNQPQHF.